The T cell receptor (beta chain) under discussion was sequenced for a study of blood T cells in healthy people across ages. General study results and limits: Those diversity estimates obtained from one million T cells were thought to be underestimates.

In the case of this clonotype: Its specificity is unknown.

Primers used in a second PCR of roughly 6 to 11 cycles were a sample-barcoded 5' primer and a J-beta primer mix. TCRdb processed the 5' RACE reads anew with MiXCR; each CDR3 protein has one entry. The sample carries 1.5 million or so distinct CDR3 sequences, about 43% recorded once. The V gene's germline CDR1 is SGHAT and CDR2 FQNNGV. CDR3 length: 13 amino acids. The V end lost 3 bases, the J end lost 11 bases, and 16 bases lay between the germline ends. Sequenced input: blood. The sequence was collected from a woman younger than 35 in good health. The chain has TRBV11-2 and TRBJ2-5; no reliable D call. In nucleotides, the CDR3 is TGTGCCAGCAGCTTTTGGGGAACCGAGGAGCAGTACTTC. Translation gives CASSFWGTEEQYF. The variable domain in full, completed from reference TRBV11-2 and TRBJ2-5, reads EAGVAQSPRYKIIEKRQSVAFWCNPISGHATLYWYQQILGQGPKLLIQFQNNGVVDDSQLPKDRFSAERLKGVDSTLKIQPAKLEDSAVYLCASSFWGTEEQYFGPGTRLLVL.